The 14 T cell receptor beta chains in this list originate from one sample, sequenced in a study of shared clonotypes between healthy human individuals. Generated by immunoSEQ multiplex PCR, the TCRdb table keeps only in-frame clones and is missing some. The repertoire includes millions of clones, about 95% of them detected once, and 1% to 1.3% sits in the top ten. CD8 cells classed as naive were CD45RO-negative and positively selected for CCR7, excluding terminally differentiated effector memory CD45RA+ cells. The sequenced material came from naive CD8+ T cells sorted from blood. The receptors were sampled from a man between 18 and 29 years old in good health.

V is TRBV28 and J is TRBJ1-6, with D perhaps matching TRBD1 (5 bases). V lost 5 bases, J lost 7 bases, and 18 bases lay in between. The CDR3 is 16 amino acids. Germline lookup yields CDR1 MDHEN and CDR2 SYDVKM. Written as DNA, the CDR3 is TGTGCCAGCAGTCAATTACATGGGGCGGGGAATTCACCCCTCCACTTT. Encoded protein: CASSQLHGAGNSPLHF.

This rearrangement joins TRBV28 to TRBJ2-3, with TRBD2 matching 10 bases. V dropped 3 bases and J dropped 0; count of bases not matched to a gene: 18. The CDR3 is made up of 21 amino acids. Germline V gene lookup returns CDR1 MDHEN and CDR2 SYDVKM. The CDR3 region has the DNA TGTGCCAGCAGTTTGAAAGCCGGGACTAGCGACCGGGTCCCTAGCACAGATACGCAGTATTTT. It encodes CASSLKAGTSDRVPSTDTQYF.

The chain joins TRBV13 to TRBJ1-2; 9 bases match TRBD1. This CDR3 is built from 17 residues. Germline V gene lookup returns CDR1 PRHDT and CDR2 FYEKMQ (reference sequence). The ends lost 5 bases at V and 5 bases at J; junction bases unmatched: 15. The CDR3 coding sequence is TGTGCCAGCAGCCGCATGGGACAGGGAGTGGGGGGGTATGGCTACACCTTC. Protein: CASSRMGQGVGGYGYTF.

This chain joins TRBV4-3 and TRBJ2-7; TRBD2 matches at 7 bases. With V trimmed by 4 bases and J by 0 bases, 12 bases remained unmatched. CDR3 length: 17 amino acids. In germline, CDR1 is LGHNA, CDR2 YSLEER. In DNA, the CDR3 is TGCGCCAGCAGCCTTGAGTGGGCTAGCGGACTCTCCTACGAGCAGTACTTC. This sequence encodes CASSLEWASGLSYEQYF.

This chain links TRBV6-5 with TRBJ1-6; no clear D. The CDR3 totals 13 residues. Deletions cut 2 bases from V and 10 bases from J, with 9 bases between. The germline V gene encodes CDR1 MNHEY and CDR2 SVGAGI. CDR3 loop: CASSYGAASPLHF. In nucleotides, the CDR3 is TGTGCCAGCAGTTACGGCGCCGCGTCACCCCTCCACTTT.

The V gene is TRBV30, the J gene TRBJ1-6; no clear D gene. The CDR3 contains 15 residues. Trimming removed 1 base from V and 7 bases from J, with 14 bases in between. Germline loops: CDR1 GTSNPN, CDR2 SVGIG (reference sequence). The CDR3 DNA follows: TGTGCCTGGAGTGGGGGAGTCGGAGAGAATTCACCCCTCCACTTT. Residues: CAWSGGVGENSPLHF.

This clone appeared once. V gene TRBV5-1 combines with J gene TRBJ2-7; 9 positions agree with TRBD2. J gave up 0 bases and V 0 bases, and 4 bases lay outside the gene matches. In germline, CDR1 is SGHRS, CDR2 YFSETQ. CDR3 length equals 16 residues. CDR3 DNA sequence: TGCGCCAGCAGCTTGGCCGGGACTAGCCTCTCCTACGAGCAGTACTTC. Translating gives CASSLAGTSLSYEQYF.

This chain joins TRBV7-9 and TRBJ2-7; TRBD1 might be the D (5 bases). Germline CDR1 reads SEHNR; CDR2 reads FQNEAQ (reference sequence). Trimming removed 4 bases at V and 4 bases at J, with 11 bases between. This CDR3 spans 13 amino acids. The CDR3 DNA is TGTGCCAGCAGCTCGCAGGGAAAGTACGAGCAGTACTTC. Translating it yields CASSSQGKYEQYF. The complete variable domain, with remaining parts taken from reference TRBV7-9 and TRBJ2-7, reads DTGVSQNPRHKITKRGQNVTFRCDPISEHNRLYWYRQTLGQGPEFLTYFQNEAQLEKSRLLSDRFSAERPKGSFSTLEIQRTEQGDSAMYLCASSSQGKYEQYFGPGTRLTVT.

The CDR3 DNA reads as TGTGCCAGCAGTGACTCTGAGGGTAGTGAAGCTTTCTTT. Protein sequence: CASSDSEGSEAFF. V gene TRBV6-4 combines with J gene TRBJ1-1; no definite D call. V lost 0 bases and J lost 7, with 9 bases in between. Germline V gives CDR1 MRHNA, CDR2 SNTAGT. The CDR3 spans 13 residues.

The chain carries TRBV5-1 and TRBJ2-3, with 13 bases fitting TRBD2. This CDR3 comprises 17 residues. Germline assignment: CDR1 SGHRS and CDR2 YFSETQ. V gave up 0 bases and J gave up 4 bases; unmatched junction bases: 5. The CDR3 here is CASSLGLAGGVADTQYF. The CDR3, as DNA: TGCGCCAGCAGCTTGGGACTAGCGGGAGGTGTCGCAGATACGCAGTATTTT.

V and J are TRBV7-3 and TRBJ1-3; D gene ambiguous. V was clipped by 5 bases and J by 0 bases, with 17 bases between them. Germline V gene lookup returns CDR1 SGHTA and CDR2 FQGTGA. The CDR3 length is 17 residues. In DNA form, the CDR3 reads TGTGCCAGCAGCCCCCTCGCATCGGGTACCTCTGGAAACACCATATATTTT. This codes for CASSPLASGTSGNTIYF.

The chain links TRBV5-5 to TRBJ2-7, with 9 bases matching TRBD1. CDR1 is SGHKS and CDR2 is YYEKEE in the germline V gene (reference sequence). The junction had 4 bases not matched to a gene; V was cut back by 2 bases and J by 4 bases. The CDR3 is 14 residues long. The CDR3 DNA is TGTGCCAGCAGCTTTCAACAGGGGGCGTACGAGCAGTACTTC. It is translated as CASSFQQGAYEQYF.

This chain links TRBV23-1 with TRBJ1-1; D possibly corresponds to TRBD1 (5 bases). TRBV23-1 is an open reading frame whose function is uncertain. This CDR3 comprises 13 residues. V dropped 10 bases and J dropped 1 base, with 13 bases sitting between them. The CDR3 DNA follows: TGCGCCATGGGGACGGGCCCGAACACTGAAGCTTTCTTT. Translating gives CAMGTGPNTEAFF.

Worth noting for this clone: Other nucleotide sequences in the sample specify the same CDR3. The gene calls are TRBV5-6 and TRBJ1-2; D possibly corresponds to TRBD1 (6 bases). The CDR3 is 14 amino acids. Trimming stripped 0 bases from V and 5 bases from J, with 11 bases between. Germline V CDR1 and CDR2: SGHDT, YYEEEE. The CDR3 bases are TGTGCCAGCAGCTTGGGCCAGGGGTTTTATGGCTACACCTTC. This encodes CASSLGQGFYGYTF.